This TCR beta chain was retrieved from a study of human T cells and chemical hapten exposure. Study summary: Sensitization applied 2% DPC to approximately 2 cm by approximately 2 cm of upper inner arm skin. Study-level points and caveats: The number of TCRs above 1 in 1000 frequency did not change after DPC sensitization. Positively correlated with patch test score were the counts of PT1 expanded TCRs.

In its sample, this clonotype was seen many times. Its matching antigen is unknown. Attachment of unique molecular identifiers to individual cDNA molecules was performed in the library. Each CDR3 protein gets one entry after TCRdb re-called the RACE reads with MiXCR. The sample records some 64,000 distinct CDR3 sequences, approximately 11% being singletons. Time point noted: patch test 3, about 24 weeks after DPC sensitization. Treatment defined: therapeutic diphenylcyclopropenone sensitization with weekly scalp DPC. The CDR3 contains 12 residues. CDR1 and CDR2 (germline): SGHKS, YYEKEE (reference sequence). The V end was cut by 4 bases, the J end by 7 bases, with 9 bases between.

The source is a young woman with alopecia areata. Some clones in this sample may be carry-over from other donors' samples. The sequencing here drew on whole blood, taken in connection with sensitization to the hapten diphenylcyclopropenone (DPC). The genes are TRBV5-5 and TRBJ2-1; no clear D. CDR3 sequence: CASSLIRNEQFF. As DNA, the CDR3 is TGTGCCAGCAGCCTAATTAGGAATGAGCAGTTCTTC.